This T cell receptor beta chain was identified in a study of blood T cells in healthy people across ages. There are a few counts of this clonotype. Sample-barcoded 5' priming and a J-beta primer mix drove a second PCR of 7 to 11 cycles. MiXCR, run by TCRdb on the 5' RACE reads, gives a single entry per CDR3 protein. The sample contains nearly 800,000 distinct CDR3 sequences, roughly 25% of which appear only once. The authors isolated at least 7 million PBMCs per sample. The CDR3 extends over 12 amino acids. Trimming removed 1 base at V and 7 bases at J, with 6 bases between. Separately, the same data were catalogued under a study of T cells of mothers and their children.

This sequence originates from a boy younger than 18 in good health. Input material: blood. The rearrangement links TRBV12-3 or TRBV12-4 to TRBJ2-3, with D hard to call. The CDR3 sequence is CASSLDYNTQYF. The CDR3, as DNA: TGTGCCAGCAGTTTAGACTACAATACGCAGTATTTT.